One T cell receptor (beta chain) is described in this entry. As yet, its antigen is unknown. TCRdb reprocessed the 5' RACE reads, keeping one entry per CDR3 protein, no DNA. The sample's table shows approximately 150,000 distinct CDR3 sequences. Looked up from germline, CDR1 is WSHSY and CDR2 is SAAADI. This CDR3 has 12 residues. The source of the sample is a study of monozygotic twins with inflammatory bowel disease. Overall study results and limits: IBD patients displayed reduced TCRbeta diversity (inverse Simpson) when set against healthy co-twins.

This rearrangement joins TRBV10-2 to TRBJ1-2. The sample comprised blood. This clonotype originated in a human donor with ulcerative colitis or Crohn's disease, or a healthy co-twin of an affected twin (not recorded which). CDR3 sequence reads: CASSEATAGYTF.